This TCR beta chain was sequenced in a study of T cell responses to AZD1222 COVID-19 vaccine. Study observations and caveats: Donors were mostly white British, more females; clonal diversity possibly underestimated.

On this clone: Antigen specificity is unknown.

After removal of 6 bases from V and 1 base from J, the junction contained 3 bases not matched to a gene. The CDR3 totals 14 residues. Germline V gene lookup returns CDR1 MNHEY and CDR2 SVGAGI. Some clones are missing from TCRdb's copy, which holds only in-frame ones; the method was immunoSEQ multiplex PCR. The sample includes about 140,000 clones, about 89% of them seen just once. The chain is built from TRBV6-5 and TRBJ2-3; 8 bases fit TRBD1. Sequences were derived from peripheral blood, sampled on day 0 of AZD1222 vaccination. The source of this sequence is an adult in good health. CDR3 in amino acids: CASRLQGGTDTQYF. The CDR3 DNA is TGTGCCAGCAGGCTACAGGGGGGCACAGATACGCAGTATTTT.